The 20 T cell receptor beta chains below come from one sample, sequenced in a study of blood T cells in healthy people across ages. A J-beta primer mix and a sample-barcoded 5' primer were used in a second PCR of roughly 6 to 12 cycles. Via MiXCR, TCRdb re-called the 5' RACE reads, giving one row per CDR3 protein. The table records roughly 500,000 distinct CDR3 sequences, 25% to 30% of them present only once. The sequencing sample was made of blood. The receptor source for this set is a woman in her 70s in good health.

V usage is TRBV24-1 and J usage is TRBJ2-2; D is ambiguous. V lost 2 bases to trimming and J lost 7 bases, with 13 bases between them. This CDR3 has 15 amino acids. Germline assignment: CDR1 KGHDR and CDR2 SFDVKD. The CDR3, as DNA: TGTGCCACCAGTGATTCTGGAGTAGGGATCGGGGAGCTGTTTTTT. This translates into CATSDSGVGIGELFF.

The table lists this clonotype with a few counts. The chain has TRBV20-1 and TRBJ2-3; no definite D call. The CDR3 consists of 17 residues. CDR1 and CDR2 from the germline V gene are DFQATT and SNEGSKA (reference sequence). Trimming took off 0 bases at V and 0 bases at J, with 16 bases between the two ends. The CDR3 coding sequence is TGCAGTGCTAGAGATTCCGCGTTTCCGGGTAGCACAGATACGCAGTATTTT. Translated, it gives CSARDSAFPGSTDTQYF.

This clonotype occurred once. CDR3 sequence (DNA): TGCGCCAGCAGCCCATACTTAAACACCGGGGAGCTGTTTTTT. It encodes CASSPYLNTGELFF. The chain has TRBV4-3 and TRBJ2-2; D is undetermined. CDR3 length equals 14 residues. Germline V gene lookup returns CDR1 LGHNA and CDR2 YSLEER. V gave up 4 bases and J gave up 2 bases, with 8 bases separating them.

The V call is TRBV4-1, the J call TRBJ2-2; weak D call: TRBD2 (6 bases). Germline V gives CDR1 MGHRA, CDR2 YSYEKL. Between the trimmed V and J ends, which lost 3 bases and 5 bases, there was a span of 16 bases. The CDR3 is made up of 16 amino acids. DNA for the CDR3: TGCGCCAGCAGCCATACCACCGGGACTTTTACCGGGGAGCTGTTTTTT. Its translation is CASSHTTGTFTGELFF.

The V gene is TRBV7-6, the J gene TRBJ2-5, with 10 bases fitting TRBD1. V trimming: 5 bases; J trimming: 11 bases; junction bases outside the gene matches: 14. The CDR3 consists of 15 residues. Germline CDR1 reads SGHVS; CDR2 reads FNYEAQ. The CDR3 DNA follows: TGTGCCAGCAGCATCGGACAGGGGGGCTACAATGAGCAGTACTTC. Translated, it gives CASSIGQGGYNEQYF.

CDR3 amino acids: CASSHRGAGNTDTQYF. DNA for the CDR3: TGTGCCAGCAGTCACAGAGGGGCGGGAAACACAGATACGCAGTATTTT. The rearrangement joins TRBV6-5 to TRBJ2-3; D possibly corresponds to TRBD2 (6 bases). Trimming cost V 5 bases and J 2 bases, with 17 bases left between them. In germline, CDR1 is MNHEY, CDR2 SVGAGI. CDR3 length: 16 amino acids.

The rearrangement links TRBV29-1 to TRBJ2-7, with a possible D match to TRBD1 (6 bases). V gave up 7 bases and J gave up 2 bases, with 12 bases separating them. CDR3 size: 12 residues. Germline V lookup: CDR1 SQVTM, CDR2 ANQGSEA. For the CDR3, the DNA is TGCAGCGCTAACAGGGAACCCTACGAGCAGTACTTC. Protein sequence: CSANREPYEQYF.

This clonotype was recorded a few times. The J gene is TRBJ2-4, the V gene TRBV6-6, with no clear D. The V end was cut by 0 bases, the J end by 2 bases, with 14 bases between. There are 17 residues in the CDR3. The germline V gene encodes CDR1 MNHNY and CDR2 SVGAGI (reference sequence). CDR3 sequence (DNA): TGTGCCAGCAGTTACTCGAATGGGGTCGACACCAAAAACATTCAGTACTTC. Protein product: CASSYSNGVDTKNIQYF.

The V call is TRBV27, the J call TRBJ2-3; 9 bases match TRBD1. The CDR3 spans 16 residues. J gave up 2 bases and V 2 bases, and 5 bases lay outside the gene matches. Germline assignment: CDR1 MNHEY and CDR2 SMNVEV (reference sequence). The CDR3 DNA sequence: TGTGCCAGCAGTTTAGGGACAGGGCGGATCACAGATACGCAGTATTTT. Translated, it gives CASSLGTGRITDTQYF.

This clonotype came up a few times. The chain is built from TRBV20-1 and TRBJ2-5, with 7 nucleotides matching TRBD2. This CDR3 has 12 amino acids. CDR1 is DFQATT, CDR2 SNEGSKA, per germline (reference sequence). Trimming cost V 4 bases and J 1 base; bases outside gene matches: 0. Here the CDR3 reads CSATSGQETQYF. As DNA, the CDR3 is TGCAGTGCTACTAGCGGCCAAGAGACCCAGTACTTC.

This sequence joins TRBV5-1 and TRBJ2-7; D remains unclear. The germline V gene encodes CDR1 SGHRS and CDR2 YFSETQ. The CDR3 is 14 residues long. Trimming left V 2 bases short and J 4 bases short, with 13 bases between. The CDR3 bases are TGCGCCAGCAGCTTCGGAACTCTTAATTACGAGCAGTACTTC. It yields the protein CASSFGTLNYEQYF.

This chain links TRBV19 with TRBJ1-2; weak D call: TRBD1 (6 bases). Trimming removed 7 bases from V and 2 bases from J, with 17 bases in between. The CDR3 totals 15 residues. The germline gives CDR1 LNHDA, CDR2 SQIVND (reference sequence). CDR3 in amino acids: CASTARGGTNYGYTF. For the CDR3, the DNA is TGTGCCAGTACCGCCCGAGGGGGGACGAACTATGGCTACACCTTC.

The chain couples TRBV5-1 to TRBJ2-7; D is unclear. This CDR3 comprises 11 residues. Deletions cut 6 bases from V and 5 bases from J, with 9 bases between. CDR1 is SGHRS and CDR2 is YFSETQ in the germline V gene. In DNA form, the CDR3 reads TGCGCCAGCACAGGTCTCCACGAGCAGTACTTC. It is translated as CASTGLHEQYF. Drawing the rest from reference TRBV5-1 and TRBJ2-7, the complete variable domain is KAGVTQTPRYLIKTRGQQVTLSCSPISGHRSVSWYQQTPGQGLQFLFEYFSETQRNKGNFPGRFSGRQFSNSRSEMNVSTLELGDSALYLCASTGLHEQYFGPGTRLTVT.

V is TRBV6-6 and J is TRBJ2-2, with D possibly TRBD2 on 7 matching bases. Looked up from germline, CDR1 is MNHNY and CDR2 is SVGAGI (reference sequence). The germline V and J ends were trimmed by 7 bases and 8 bases, with 23 bases remaining between them. The length of the CDR3 is 16 residues. The CDR3 here is CASKEEAGAWWGELFF. The DNA of the CDR3 is TGTGCCAGCAAAGAGGAGGCGGGGGCTTGGTGGGGGGAGCTGTTTTTT.

The J gene is TRBJ1-1, the V gene TRBV9; TRBD1 agrees at 9 bases. Germline assignment: CDR1 SGDLS and CDR2 YYNGEE. The CDR3 loop spans 14 amino acids. J lost 7 bases, V lost 4 bases, and 8 bases had no gene match. The CDR3 loop is CASSLQGAGDEAFF. As DNA, the CDR3 is TGTGCCAGCAGCTTACAGGGGGCGGGAGATGAAGCTTTCTTT.

There are a few counts of this clonotype. Germline and junction disagree at one end, which may indicate a read error. The chain couples TRBV20-1 to TRBJ2-7; maybe TRBD2 (5 bases). The CDR3 runs 13 residues. CDR1 is DFQATT and CDR2 is SNEGSKA in the germline V gene (reference sequence). The CDR3 spells CSTRAANPYEQYF. The CDR3 DNA reads TGCAGTACTAGGGCGGCGAATCCCTACGAGCAGTACTTC.

In the case of this clonotype: One end of the junction varies from germline; a read error may be responsible. The chain is built from TRBV29-1 and TRBJ2-1; 11 nucleotides line up with TRBD1. Germline V CDR1 and CDR2: SQVTM, ANQGSEA. This CDR3 contains 14 residues. The chain's CDR3 is CSVARGQGDNEQLF. The CDR3 nucleotides read TGCAGCGTTGCACGGGGACAGGGGGACAATGAGCAGCTCTTC.

The chain has TRBV7-2 and TRBJ2-3; D not certain. Per germline, CDR1 SGHTA and CDR2 FQGNSA. The CDR3 consists of 12 residues. Deletions cut 8 bases from V and 2 bases from J, with 8 bases between. The CDR3: CASSRSTDTQYF. For the CDR3, the DNA is TGTGCCAGCTCAAGGTCCACAGATACGCAGTATTTT.

The chain carries TRBV20-1 and TRBJ1-4, with a possible D match to TRBD1 (6 bases). Germline V gene data show CDR1 as DFQATT and CDR2 as SNEGSKA (reference sequence). V lost 3 bases, J lost 10 bases, and 18 bases lay in between. The CDR3 runs to 14 residues. As DNA, the CDR3 is TGCAGTGCTAGTCCAACCGGACTCAGGGGAAAACTGTTTTTT. Translated, it gives CSASPTGLRGKLFF.

There are a few counts of this clonotype. The V and J genes are TRBV20-1 and TRBJ2-5, with 7 bases fitting TRBD1. The DNA end lines up better with TRBJ2-1; the J call may be wrong. Germline V gene lookup returns CDR1 DFQATT and CDR2 SNEGSKA (reference sequence). There are 13 residues in the CDR3. CDR3 in DNA: TGCAGTGCCCCGGGACAGCCGTACAATGAGCAGTTCTTC. Protein: CSAPGQPYNEQFF.